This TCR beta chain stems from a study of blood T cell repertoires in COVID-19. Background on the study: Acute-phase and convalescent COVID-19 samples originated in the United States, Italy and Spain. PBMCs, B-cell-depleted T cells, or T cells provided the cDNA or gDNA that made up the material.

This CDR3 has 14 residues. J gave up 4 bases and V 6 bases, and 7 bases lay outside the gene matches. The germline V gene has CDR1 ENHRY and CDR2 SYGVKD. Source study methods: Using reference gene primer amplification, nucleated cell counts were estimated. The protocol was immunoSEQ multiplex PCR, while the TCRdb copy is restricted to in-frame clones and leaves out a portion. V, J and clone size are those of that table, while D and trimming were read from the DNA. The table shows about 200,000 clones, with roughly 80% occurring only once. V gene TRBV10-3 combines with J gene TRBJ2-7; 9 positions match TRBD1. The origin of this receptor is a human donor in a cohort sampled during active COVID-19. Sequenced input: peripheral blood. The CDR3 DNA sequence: TGTGCCATCAGCCCCGGGACAGGGAGGTACGAGCAGTACTTC. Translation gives CAISPGTGRYEQYF.